The 21 T cell receptor beta chains below come from one sample, sequenced in a study of control samples from healthy donors and cancer patients. Measured with immunoSEQ multiplex PCR; TCRdb has only the in-frame clones, and not every one. The repertoire holds about 61,000 clones, with 90% as singletons. What was sequenced was PBMCs. The receptors here all came from a man aged 55 to 69 with colorectal cancer.

The V and J genes are TRBV27 and TRBJ1-6; no definite D call. The length of the CDR3 is 13 residues. Germline V lookup: CDR1 MNHEY, CDR2 SMNVEV (reference sequence). Trimming cost V 7 bases and J 4 bases, with 8 bases left between them. DNA of the CDR3: TGTGCCAGCAAAGGCAATTATAATTCACCCCTCCACTTT. This codes for CASKGNYNSPLHF.

This chain joins TRBV6-5 and TRBJ1-5; 7 bases map to TRBD1. Unmatched junction bases numbered 11, after V lost 9 bases and J lost 3 bases. The length of the CDR3 is 15 residues. Germline V CDR1 and CDR2: MNHEY, SVGAGI. For the CDR3, the DNA is TGTGCCAGTTCCAGGAGAGGGGGCACCAATCAGCCCCAGCATTTT. This sequence encodes CASSRRGGTNQPQHF.

The chain uses TRBV4-1 and TRBJ1-3; D is possibly TRBD1 (5 bases). V lost 3 bases and J 4 bases, leaving 19 bases between the germline ends. The CDR3 length is 17 residues. CDR1 and CDR2 (germline): MGHRA, YSYEKL. The CDR3 here is CASSHLSRGTRGNTIYF. CDR3 in DNA: TGCGCCAGCAGCCATCTAAGTCGTGGGACGAGGGGAAACACCATATATTTT.

This clone was counted a few times. The CDR3 bases are TGCGCCAGCAGCCAAGAAAGGACAGGGGGTATGGGTGAGCAGTTCTTC. Protein: CASSQERTGGMGEQFF. The chain has TRBV4-3 and TRBJ2-1, with 10 bases that match TRBD1. CDR1 LGHNA and CDR2 YSLEER come from the germline V gene. V dropped 0 bases and J dropped 9; count of bases not matched to a gene: 8. CDR3 length equals 16 residues.

The V and J genes are TRBV18 and TRBJ1-1, with 10 bases that match TRBD1. The germline V gene encodes CDR1 KGHSH and CDR2 LQKENI. The CDR3 sequence is 15 residues long. After removal of 5 bases from V and 0 bases from J, the junction contained 3 bases not matched to a gene. Written as DNA, the CDR3 is TGTGCCAGCTCATCGGGACAGGGGATGAACACTGAAGCTTTCTTT. It codes for CASSSGQGMNTEAFF.

DNA of the CDR3: TGTGCCAGCAGGGAGGGCAGGGGGCTATCACCCCTCCACTTT. This encodes CASREGRGLSPLHF. The chain is built from TRBV2 and TRBJ1-6, with 8 positions matching TRBD1. Germline lookup yields CDR1 SNHLY and CDR2 FYNNEI. The CDR3 runs 14 residues. J lost 10 bases, V lost 6 bases, and 8 bases had no gene match.

DNA of the CDR3: TGTGCCAGCAGTTTATTCGACACCGGGGAGCTGTTTTTT. This gives the protein CASSLFDTGELFF. V and J are TRBV25-1 and TRBJ2-2; D not certain. The CDR3 contains 13 residues. Germline V gene sequence: CDR1 MGHDK, CDR2 SYGVNS. Trimming left V 5 bases short and J 3 bases short, with 7 bases between. Full variable domain (outside the CDR3, taken from reference TRBV25-1 and TRBJ2-2): EADIYQTPRYLVIGTGKKITLECSQTMGHDKMYWYQQDPGMELHLIHYSYGVNSTEKGDLSSESTVSRIRTEHFPLTLESARPSHTSQYLCASSLFDTGELFFGEGSRLTVL.

The chain is built from TRBV4-1 and TRBJ1-4; tentatively, D is TRBD1 (5 bases). Germline CDR1 is MGHRA and CDR2 is YSYEKL. The CDR3 length is 16 residues. Trimming pared 9 bases from V and 0 bases from J, leaving 17 bases between. CDR3 loop: CASFPGGFATNEKLFF. In DNA form, the CDR3 reads TGCGCCAGTTTCCCGGGGGGGTTTGCAACTAATGAAAAACTGTTTTTT.

The chain uses TRBV5-1 and TRBJ2-1; 14 bases align to TRBD2. Germline CDR1 and CDR2: SGHRS and YFSETQ. The CDR3 is made up of 20 amino acids. V lost 3 bases, J lost 2 bases, and 13 bases stayed unmatched. The CDR3 region is CASSSRKGLAGAVAYNEQFF. The DNA for the CDR3 is TGCGCCAGCAGCTCAAGGAAGGGACTAGCGGGGGCGGTGGCCTACAATGAGCAGTTCTTC.

V and J are TRBV14 and TRBJ2-5; D ambiguous. The CDR3 consists of 15 residues. The germline gives CDR1 SGHDN, CDR2 FVKESK. Trimming pared 0 bases from V and 5 bases from J, leaving 13 bases between. The CDR3: CASSQDRVRPETQYF. The CDR3 DNA sequence: TGTGCCAGCAGCCAAGACCGAGTCCGACCGGAGACCCAGTACTTC.

A few counts support this clone. The rearrangement joins TRBV2 to TRBJ1-6; no clear D. Germline CDR1 SNHLY, CDR2 FYNNEI. The CDR3 has 14 amino acids. Trimming cost V 6 bases and J 6 bases, with 12 bases left between them. In DNA form, the CDR3 reads TGTGCCAGCAGCGCCTCGGCCGTTAATTCACCCCTCCACTTT. Its translation: CASSASAVNSPLHF.

The J gene is TRBJ2-5, the V gene TRBV6-5, with TRBD1 as a possible D gene (5 bases). V was clipped by 7 bases and J by 2 bases, with 17 bases between them. The CDR3 totals 15 residues. From germline, CDR1 is MNHEY and CDR2 SVGAGI. The CDR3 sequence is CASNLKTGLQETQYF. DNA for the CDR3: TGTGCCAGCAATCTAAAAACAGGCTTACAAGAGACCCAGTACTTC.

By sample share, this clone is medium-sized. The genes are TRBV7-2 and TRBJ1-2; 8 nucleotides align to TRBD1. Germline loops: CDR1 SGHTA, CDR2 FQGNSA. The CDR3 is 13 amino acids. Trimming removed 1 base from V and 6 bases from J; junction bases left unmatched: 1. The CDR3 region has the DNA TGTGCCAGCAGCTTAGGACAGGGGAATGGCTACACCTTC. Translated, it gives CASSLGQGNGYTF.

The chain couples TRBV6-5 to TRBJ1-4; TRBD1 aligns across 7 bases. Trimming at V came to 9 bases and at J to 5 bases, leaving 3 bases not matched to a gene. Germline values: CDR1 MNHEY, CDR2 SVGAGI. This CDR3 has 12 amino acids. The CDR3, as DNA: TGTGCCAGTACAGGGGACAATGAAAAACTGTTTTTT. Its protein is CASTGDNEKLFF.

The chain couples TRBV11-2 to TRBJ2-1, with 11 nucleotides matching TRBD2. Germline V lookup: CDR1 SGHAT, CDR2 FQNNGV. The CDR3 runs 16 residues. Unmatched junction bases numbered 7, after V lost 5 bases and J lost 4 bases. CDR3 DNA: TGTGCCAGCAGCCCGCGGTCTAGCGGGGGGTACAATGAGCAGTTCTTC. Amino acid sequence: CASSPRSSGGYNEQFF.

The chain has TRBV12-3 or TRBV12-4 and TRBJ2-7; D gene unclear. Trimming pared 7 bases from V and 0 bases from J, leaving 10 bases between. The CDR3 extends over 13 amino acids. The CDR3 loop is CASNSRTSYEQYF. CDR3 in DNA: TGTGCCAGCAATTCGAGGACCTCCTACGAGCAGTACTTC.

The rearrangement uses TRBV7-9 and TRBJ1-5; TRBD1 matches 9 bases. The CDR3 loop spans 16 amino acids. The V gene end was trimmed by 3 bases and the J gene end by 4 bases; junction bases not matched to a gene: 7. The germline CDR1 and CDR2 sequences are SEHNR and FQNEAQ (reference sequence). CDR3 bases: TGTGCCAGCAGCTTCCGGGACAGGGTTCGGAATCAGCCCCAGCATTTT. It translates to CASSFRDRVRNQPQHF.

This rearrangement joins TRBV3-1 (or the pseudogene TRBV3-2) to TRBJ2-1, with D possibly matching TRBD2 (6 bases). The V gene lost 4 bases and the J gene lost 6 bases, with 19 bases spanning the gap. Germline CDR1 is LGHDT and CDR2 is YNNKEL (reference sequence). This CDR3 has 16 amino acids. CDR3 in amino acids: CASSPIGGSFGNEQFF. CDR3 DNA: TGTGCCAGCAGCCCCATCGGGGGAAGCTTCGGCAATGAGCAGTTCTTC.

The J gene is TRBJ1-6, the V gene TRBV12-3 or TRBV12-4; D uncertain. The CDR3 runs to 12 residues. The V and J ends lost 2 bases and 11 bases respectively, with 7 bases between them. DNA for the CDR3: TGTGCCAGCAGTTTAACTACTCCACCCCTCCACTTT. Translation gives CASSLTTPPLHF.

J is TRBJ1-4 and V is TRBV5-4, with TRBD1 matching 9 bases. This CDR3 is 16 amino acids long. Trimming cost V 4 bases and J 4 bases; bases outside gene matches: 8. Per the germline V gene, CDR1 is SGHNT and CDR2 is YYREEE (reference sequence). CDR3 sequence (DNA): TGTGCCAGCAGCCACGATCGGGACAGGGATAATGAAAAACTGTTTTTT. Residues: CASSHDRDRDNEKLFF.

J is TRBJ2-3 and V is TRBV6-5; D gene uncertain. CDR3 length: 15 residues. Between the trimmed V and J ends, which lost 8 bases and 4 bases, there was a span of 19 bases. Germline-derived CDR1 and CDR2 are MNHEY and SVGAGI. This CDR3 reads CASRLPGAGADTQYF. CDR3 nucleotide sequence: TGTGCCAGCCGGTTGCCAGGCGCCGGCGCAGATACGCAGTATTTT.